Below, 13 T cell receptor beta chains from the same sample are listed, as sequenced in a study of blood T cell repertoires in COVID-19. Only in-frame clones appear in the TCRdb table, and some are missing; sequencing was by immunoSEQ multiplex PCR. The sample yields 270,000 or so clones, 80% to 90% seen once. The specimen was PBMCs or T cells enriched from blood (not recorded which). The receptors stem from a woman between 50 and 59 years old who had been exposed to COVID-19.

This clone has only a few counts. The gene calls are TRBV7-2 and TRBJ1-3; tentative D call: TRBD1 (6 bases). Germline V gives CDR1 SGHTA, CDR2 FQGNSA. This CDR3 contains 14 residues. V was trimmed by 6 bases and J by 4 bases, leaving 13 bases between them. DNA of the CDR3: TGTGCCAGCAGACAGGGCTTGGGGGGAAACACCATATATTTT. It specifies CASRQGLGGNTIYF.

The V gene is TRBV7-9, the J gene TRBJ1-1, with 8 bases aligning to TRBD1. Germline loops: CDR1 SEHNR, CDR2 FQNEAQ (reference sequence). This CDR3 has 16 amino acids. The V segment lost 5 bases and the J segment 1 base; nucleotides outside the gene matches: 9. CDR3 DNA: TGTGCCAGCAGCCTACTCACAGGGGGGGCGAACACTGAAGCTTTCTTT. Its translation: CASSLLTGGANTEAFF.

The chain is built from TRBV3-1 (or the pseudogene TRBV3-2) and TRBJ2-1; 8 bases are a match to TRBD2. Unmatched junction bases numbered 13, after V lost 3 bases and J lost 9 bases. This CDR3 comprises 16 residues. Germline V gives CDR1 LGHDT, CDR2 YNNKEL (reference sequence). This chain's CDR3 is CASSHEGPGGPGEQFF. As DNA, the CDR3 is TGTGCCAGCAGCCATGAAGGACCGGGGGGGCCTGGTGAGCAGTTCTTC.

This sequence joins TRBV27 and TRBJ1-6, with 9 bases that match TRBD1. The CDR3 spans 13 residues. CDR1 and CDR2 (germline): MNHEY, SMNVEV (reference sequence). V trimming: 6 bases; J trimming: 13 bases; junction bases outside the gene matches: 7. CDR3 amino acids: CASRDRGTEPLHF. In DNA form, the CDR3 reads TGTGCCAGCAGAGACAGGGGGACCGAGCCCCTCCACTTT.

The rearrangement uses TRBV28 and TRBJ1-2; no definite D call. The CDR3 has 14 residues. V gave up 2 bases and J gave up 3 bases, with 10 bases separating them. CDR1 and CDR2 (germline): MDHEN, SYDVKM. CDR3: CASSLTDDYYGYTF. The CDR3 DNA sequence: TGTGCCAGCAGTTTAACAGATGATTACTATGGCTACACCTTC.

This clone was counted between two and nine times. This chain connects TRBV7-6 to TRBJ2-3; D is undetermined. The CDR3 spans 14 residues. Germline V lookup: CDR1 SGHVS, CDR2 FNYEAQ. Trimming left V 0 bases short and J 2 bases short, with 6 bases between. CDR3 in amino acids: CASSLAEATDTQYF. Here the CDR3 DNA reads TGTGCCAGCAGCTTAGCCGAGGCCACAGATACGCAGTATTTT. Supplemented by reference TRBV7-6 and TRBJ2-3, the full variable domain reads GAGVSQSPRYKVTKRGQDVALRCDPISGHVSLYWYRQALGQGPEFLTYFNYEAQQDKSGLPNDRFSAERPEGSISTLTIQRTEQRDSAMYRCASSLAEATDTQYFGPGTRLTVL.

The chain has TRBV29-1 and TRBJ2-7; D not resolved. From germline, CDR1 is SQVTM and CDR2 ANQGSEA. The CDR3 is made up of 14 amino acids. The ends were cut back, 6 bases at V and 5 bases at J, with 20 bases in the middle. CDR3 protein: CSVATSTLLNEQYF. CDR3 DNA sequence: TGCAGCGTGGCTACCTCGACATTGTTAAACGAGCAGTACTTC.

The chain recombines TRBV29-1 with TRBJ2-7; the D is unclear. Germline lookup yields CDR1 SQVTM and CDR2 ANQGSEA. With 4 bases removed from V and 7 bases from J, the gap between germline ends came to 11 bases. The length of the CDR3 is 11 residues. In DNA form, the CDR3 reads TGCAGCGTTGGTCACCGCCGGGAGCAGTACTTC. Translated: CSVGHRREQYF.

V is TRBV4-2 and J is TRBJ1-1; D possibly corresponds to TRBD1 (5 bases). The CDR3 is 13 residues long. CDR1 LGHNA and CDR2 YNFKEQ come from the germline V gene. V was trimmed by 8 bases and J by 1 base, leaving 11 bases between them. The CDR3 nucleotides are TGTGCCAGCCAGGGCAGGCCGAACACTGAAGCTTTCTTT. Translating it yields CASQGRPNTEAFF.

This rearrangement joins TRBV25-1 to TRBJ1-3; no clear D. The CDR3 covers 15 residues. V lost 4 bases, J lost 0 bases, and 10 bases lay in between. CDR1 is MGHDK, CDR2 SYGVNS, per germline. The CDR3 DNA reads as TGTGCCAGCAGTGGGTACAGACACTCTGGAAACACCATATATTTT. Translating it yields CASSGYRHSGNTIYF.

This clone was counted a single time. The CDR3, as DNA: TGTGCCAGCTCGCCCAAAGTTCGGGTTGAAGCTTTCTTT. As protein: CASSPKVRVEAFF. This chain joins TRBV18 and TRBJ1-1, with no clear D. V was clipped by 6 bases and J by 7 bases, with 15 bases between them. Germline assignment: CDR1 KGHSH and CDR2 LQKENI. This CDR3 spans 13 amino acids. Together with reference TRBV18 and TRBJ1-1, the CDR3 gives the full variable domain: NAGVMQNPRHLVRRRGQEARLRCSPMKGHSHVYWYRQLPEEGLKFMVYLQKENIIDESGMPKERFSAEFPKEGPSILRIQQVVRGDSAAYFCASSPKVRVEAFFGQGTRLTVV.

V usage is TRBV6-1 and J usage is TRBJ1-1; D is undetermined. CDR1 MNHNS and CDR2 SASEGT come from the germline V gene. The CDR3 is 15 amino acids. Trimming removed 1 base at V and 1 base at J, with 10 bases between. DNA for the CDR3: TGTGCCAGCAGTGAAGATCTTCACGGGAACACTGAAGCTTTCTTT. Translation gives CASSEDLHGNTEAFF.

The V call is TRBV29-1, the J call TRBJ1-1, with D uncertain. CDR3 length: 12 amino acids. CDR1 and CDR2 from the germline V gene are SQVTM and ANQGSEA. Trimming left V 6 bases short and J 1 base short, with 9 bases between. The CDR3 sequence: CSVERENTEAFF. CDR3 coding DNA: TGCAGCGTAGAACGGGAGAACACTGAAGCTTTCTTT.